This entry lists 20 T cell receptor beta chains sequenced from one sample in a study of T-cell reconstitution after alpha-beta-depleted transplantation in children. As it was prepared, the TCRbeta library received unique molecular identifiers. TCRdb passed the PCR reads through MiXCR, listing each CDR3 protein once. Of about 640,000 distinct CDR3 sequences in the sample, approximately 12% were seen once. Here the sequenced sample was PBMCs, mostly from graft donor cells, taken 360 days after TCRalphabeta/CD19-depleted stem cell transplant. The receptors come from a male patient younger than 18 who had a stem cell transplant for acute myeloid leukemia, so the T cells may come from the graft donor.

This clonotype was counted a few times. The V gene is TRBV29-1, the J gene TRBJ2-1; 13 positions agree with TRBD2. Germline V lookup: CDR1 SQVTM, CDR2 ANQGSEA. This CDR3 has 16 residues. The ends lost 6 bases at V and 8 bases at J; junction bases unmatched: 13. CDR3 loop: CSVGLAGVRRGYEQFF. The CDR3 nucleotides read TGCAGCGTCGGACTAGCGGGGGTTCGTAGGGGCTATGAGCAGTTCTTC.

This clonotype came up many times. The chain joins TRBV7-9 to TRBJ2-1, with TRBD2 matching over 10 bases. Germline lookup yields CDR1 SEHNR and CDR2 FQNEAQ (reference sequence). V lost 2 bases and J lost 9; bases outside the gene matches: 4. The CDR3 runs to 14 residues. CDR3 nucleotides: TGTGCCAGCAGCTTACCGGGACTAGCGTCTGAGCAGTTCTTC. Translating gives CASSLPGLASEQFF.

The chain joins TRBV7-9 to TRBJ2-4, with D tentatively TRBD1 (7 bases). The CDR3 spans 17 residues. V lost 5 bases and J lost 0, with 17 bases in between. Per the germline V gene, CDR1 is SEHNR and CDR2 is FQNEAQ (reference sequence). CDR3 coding DNA: TGTGCCAGCAGCCCTCACAGGGGCGGGATAGCCAAAAACATTCAGTACTTC. Protein: CASSPHRGGIAKNIQYF.

The genes are TRBV20-1 and TRBJ2-5, with 9 nucleotides matching TRBD2. The CDR3 is 17 residues long. Germline loops: CDR1 DFQATT, CDR2 SNEGSKA (reference sequence). V was clipped by 2 bases and J by 5 bases; unmatched bases: 15. CDR3 sequence (DNA): TGCAGTGCTAGATCCTATAGCGGGAGCGACTTCAAGGAGACCCAGTACTTC. The encoded protein is CSARSYSGSDFKETQYF.

This clonotype showed up just a few times. The chain couples TRBV12-3 or TRBV12-4 to TRBJ2-3; D gene uncertain. The CDR3 totals 14 residues. V was cut by 3 bases and J by 1 base, with 8 bases left in between. This CDR3 reads CASSLSFRTDTQYF. The CDR3 DNA is TGTGCCAGCAGTTTGAGCTTCCGCACAGATACGCAGTATTTT.

V and J are TRBV29-1 and TRBJ2-7; D may correspond to TRBD1 or TRBD2 (5 bases each). The CDR3 covers 15 residues. CDR1 SQVTM and CDR2 ANQGSEA come from the germline V gene. The CDR3 loop reads CIALRAGPVFYEQYF. CDR3 bases: TGCATAGCGTTGAGGGCAGGGCCCGTTTTCTACGAGCAGTACTTC.

The V call is TRBV7-3, the J call TRBJ2-5; possibly TRBD2 for D (6 bases). The germline CDR1 and CDR2 sequences are SGHTA and FQGTGA. The V gene lost 1 base and the J gene lost 7 bases, with 16 bases spanning the gap. There are 15 residues in the CDR3. CDR3 protein: CASSLNGLREGTQYF. CDR3 in DNA: TGTGCCAGCAGCTTAAACGGTTTGCGGGAAGGGACCCAGTACTTC.

This clonotype has a count of ten or more. In DNA, the CDR3 is TGTGCCAGCACTACGCGGCGGATCTACGAGCAGTACTTC. Amino acids: CASTTRRIYEQYF. The rearrangement joins TRBV12-3 or TRBV12-4 to TRBJ2-7; D unclear. V was shortened by 7 bases and J by 3 bases, with 13 bases between the two germline ends. The CDR3 loop spans 13 amino acids.

The chain carries TRBV12-3 or TRBV12-4 and TRBJ2-7; 9 bases line up with TRBD1. The CDR3 runs 14 residues. With V trimmed by 7 bases and J by 2 bases, 6 bases remained unmatched. Here the CDR3 reads CASTDRGFPYEQYF. The CDR3 DNA follows: TGTGCCAGCACCGACAGGGGGTTCCCCTACGAGCAGTACTTC.

V gene TRBV20-1 combines with J gene TRBJ2-7; D is possibly TRBD2 (6 bases). Germline V gene lookup returns CDR1 DFQATT and CDR2 SNEGSKA (reference sequence). The CDR3 runs to 14 residues. Trimming removed 7 bases from V and 2 bases from J, with 18 bases in between. Written as DNA, the CDR3 is TGCAGTGGGGCCATGGGAGGAAAACCCTACGAGCAGTACTTC. It yields the protein CSGAMGGKPYEQYF.

The chain carries TRBV25-1 and TRBJ2-3; 7 bases fit TRBD1. Germline V CDR1 and CDR2: MGHDK, SYGVNS. The length of the CDR3 is 16 residues. V trimming: 5 bases; J trimming: 5 bases; junction bases outside the gene matches: 13. For the CDR3, the DNA is TGTGCCAGCAGTCGCCTTGCAGGGACAGACGGAGATACGCAGTATTTT. This translates into CASSRLAGTDGDTQYF.

This clonotype was seen only a few times. A single base separates this from a much larger clone, so it may be a read error. J is TRBJ2-7 and V is TRBV12-3 or TRBV12-4; no clear D. Trimming stripped 5 bases from V and 1 base from J, with 3 bases between. The CDR3 length is 11 residues. CDR3 amino acids: CASSMSYEQYF. Written as DNA, the CDR3 is TGTGCCAGCAGTATGTCCTACGAGCAGTACTTC.

The V and J genes are TRBV15 and TRBJ2-1, with D perhaps matching TRBD2 (6 bases). The germline V and J ends were trimmed by 0 bases and 4 bases, with 10 bases remaining between them. CDR3 length: 15 amino acids. From germline, CDR1 is LNHNV and CDR2 YYDKDF (reference sequence). The CDR3 here is CATSRDKAGYNEQFF. The CDR3, as DNA: TGTGCCACCAGCAGAGACAAAGCGGGTTACAATGAGCAGTTCTTC.

This clonotype was seen ten or more times. The chain is built from TRBV4-3 and TRBJ2-1; no firm D call. The CDR3 spans 13 residues. Looked up from germline, CDR1 is LGHNA and CDR2 is YSLEER. The V gene lost 1 base and the J gene lost 5 bases, with 6 bases spanning the gap. The chain's CDR3 is CASSQVLNNEQFF. DNA for the CDR3: TGCGCCAGCAGCCAAGTTCTAAACAATGAGCAGTTCTTC.

The genes are TRBV9 and TRBJ1-2; D might be TRBD1 (5 bases). V was pared by 2 bases and J by 7 bases, with 18 bases between. The CDR3 totals 15 residues. Germline values: CDR1 SGDLS, CDR2 YYNGEE. CDR3 residues: CASSVLLGGAGGYTF. In DNA form, the CDR3 reads TGTGCCAGCAGCGTTCTCCTAGGAGGGGCAGGTGGCTACACCTTC. Full variable domain (rest looked up from reference TRBV9 and TRBJ1-2): DSGVTQTPKHLITATGQRVTLRCSPRSGDLSVYWYQQSLDQGLQFLIQYYNGEERAKGNILERFSAQQFPDLHSELNLSSLELGDSALYFCASSVLLGGAGGYTFGSGTRLTVV.

This clonotype was recorded a few times. This chain uses TRBV7-3 with TRBJ2-1; TRBD2 matches 7 bases. The junction had 11 bases not matched to a gene; V was cut back by 2 bases and J by 7 bases. In germline, CDR1 is SGHTA, CDR2 FQGTGA. This CDR3 comprises 16 residues. The CDR3 DNA reads TGTGCCAGCAGCTTATTATGGACTAGTGGCCAGAATGAGCAGTTCTTC. Translating gives CASSLLWTSGQNEQFF.

This clonotype has a handful of counts. The chain combines TRBV29-1 with TRBJ2-7; perhaps D is TRBD1 or TRBD2 (5 bases each). Trimming pared 2 bases from V and 2 bases from J, leaving 25 bases between. The CDR3 contains 18 residues. Germline V lookup: CDR1 SQVTM, CDR2 ANQGSEA. DNA for the CDR3: TGCAGCGTTGAAATTTCCGGGGCACGACGGCGTTCGGCCTACGAGCAGTACTTC. Translation: CSVEISGARRRSAYEQYF.

The rearrangement joins TRBV6-5 to TRBJ2-7, with a weak D call TRBD2 (6 bases). V was shortened by 5 bases and J by 6 bases, with 20 bases between the two germline ends. Germline-derived CDR1 and CDR2 are MNHEY and SVGAGI. The CDR3 is made up of 15 amino acids. Written as DNA, the CDR3 is TGTGCCAGCAGTACCCGACTACGGGGGTTGGGCGAGCAGTACTTC. Its translation is CASSTRLRGLGEQYF.

This clonotype has more than one count but fewer than ten. The gene calls are TRBV5-1 and TRBJ2-3; D unclear. V was clipped by 2 bases and J by 0 bases, with 10 bases between them. The CDR3 is 15 amino acids. Germline CDR1 reads SGHRS; CDR2 reads YFSETQ. CDR3 sequence: CASSLIGPSTDTQYF. For the CDR3, the DNA is TGCGCCAGCAGCTTAATAGGACCTAGCACAGATACGCAGTATTTT.

The rearrangement links TRBV29-1 to TRBJ1-1; D remains ambiguous. Trimming took off 6 bases at V and 7 bases at J, with 15 bases between the two ends. The germline V gene encodes CDR1 SQVTM and CDR2 ANQGSEA. The CDR3 loop spans 12 amino acids. CDR3 region: CSVGIGLFEAFF. As DNA, the CDR3 is TGCAGCGTAGGGATAGGACTTTTTGAAGCTTTCTTT.